This TCR beta chain was profiled in a study of shared clonotypes between healthy human individuals. Libraries were prepared by immunoSEQ multiplex PCR; TCRdb keeps only in-frame clonotypes and omits some of them. Among hundreds of thousands of clones listed, 90% to 97% were seen once. The V end was cut by 6 bases, the J end by 2 bases, with 11 bases between. CDR3 length: 13 amino acids. Looked up from germline, CDR1 is MRHNA and CDR2 is SNTAGT. This TCR was sampled from a woman in her 30s in good health. The chain recombines TRBV6-4 with TRBJ2-7; maybe TRBD2 (5 bases). The specimen sequenced was naive CD4+ T cells sorted from blood. Subset here: CD45RA+ positively selected. The CDR3 is CASRSSGPYEQYF. The CDR3 coding sequence is TGTGCCAGCAGGTCCAGCGGCCCCTACGAGCAGTACTTC.